This is a list of T cell receptor beta chains from one sample in a study of Ad26.COV2.S vaccination and SARS-CoV-2 variants. Generated by immunoSEQ multiplex PCR, the TCRdb table keeps only in-frame clones and is missing some. The table has 450,000 to 550,000 clones, roughly nine tenths seen once. The specimen comprised peripheral blood, sampled in a trial of Ad26.COV2.S vaccine versus placebo. These receptors were taken from a person between 18 and 65 years old who received the Ad26.COV2.S COVID-19 vaccine or a placebo. Both conserved end residues are part of each CDR3. A D gene is named only where the DNA matches it firmly. Only some rows state a clone size, as once, few, many or a class for expanded clones.

d_call: TRBD1; clone_size: -; v_call: TRBV11-2; cdr3_aa: CASSQGQYTEAFF
d_call: TRBD1; clone_size: -; v_call: TRBV2; cdr3_aa: CASSETGGRETQYF
d_call: TRBD2; clone_size: -; v_call: TRBV3-1/TRBV3-2; cdr3_aa: CASSQSGGSGADTQYF
d_call: -; clone_size: -; v_call: TRBV27; cdr3_aa: CASSLIRDNYNEQFF
d_call: TRBD1; clone_size: -; v_call: TRBV29-1; cdr3_aa: CSVDLDRDGGYTF
d_call: TRBD1; clone_size: -; v_call: TRBV18; cdr3_aa: CASSPTPGQGANSGNTIYF
d_call: -; clone_size: -; v_call: TRBV7-3; cdr3_aa: CASSPTSAQSSYNEQFF
d_call: -; clone_size: -; v_call: TRBV27; cdr3_aa: CASSRAGTSNTGELFF
d_call: -; clone_size: -; v_call: TRBV9; cdr3_aa: CASSVVVGYEQFF
d_call: -; clone_size: -; v_call: TRBV5-1; cdr3_aa: CASSLGDSRMWNEQFF
d_call: TRBD1; clone_size: few; v_call: TRBV7-9; cdr3_aa: CASSYILRGHYEQYF
d_call: TRBD2; clone_size: few; v_call: TRBV11-2; cdr3_aa: CASSLVGGSARERNEQYF
d_call: TRBD1; clone_size: -; v_call: TRBV28; cdr3_aa: CASKTGEFNGYTF
d_call: -; clone_size: -; v_call: TRBV3-1/TRBV3-2; cdr3_aa: CASSQAGATTNTGELFF
d_call: -; clone_size: -; v_call: TRBV12-3/TRBV12-4; cdr3_aa: CASSFQDTTEAFF
d_call: -; clone_size: -; v_call: TRBV25-1; cdr3_aa: CASSAGWGSGANVLTF
d_call: -; clone_size: -; v_call: TRBV30; cdr3_aa: CAWSVGQLNQPQHF
d_call: TRBD1; clone_size: -; v_call: TRBV6-5; cdr3_aa: CASRYVDRGPYNEQFF
d_call: -; clone_size: -; v_call: TRBV18; cdr3_aa: CASSPREGTKNIQYF
d_call: TRBD1; clone_size: -; v_call: TRBV3-1/TRBV3-2; cdr3_aa: CASSRRDRGPYEQYF
d_call: TRBD2; clone_size: -; v_call: TRBV11-2; cdr3_aa: CASSSGRQRGDTQYF
d_call: -; clone_size: -; v_call: TRBV6-6; cdr3_aa: CASSYDREKLFF
d_call: TRBD1; clone_size: once; v_call: TRBV5-4; cdr3_aa: CASSPGQGTDTQYF
d_call: -; clone_size: -; v_call: TRBV7-2; cdr3_aa: CASSQRDTGYEQYF
d_call: TRBD2; clone_size: -; v_call: TRBV2; cdr3_aa: CATKREGGNEQFF
d_call: -; clone_size: -; v_call: TRBV7-9; cdr3_aa: CAHLGTGELFF
d_call: TRBD1; clone_size: few; v_call: TRBV19; cdr3_aa: CASSPRTGEVPEAFF
d_call: TRBD2; clone_size: -; v_call: TRBV4-3; cdr3_aa: CASSQGAGAYEQYF
d_call: -; clone_size: -; v_call: TRBV7-6; cdr3_aa: CASSLLGQNTDTQYF
d_call: TRBD2; clone_size: -; v_call: TRBV5-1; cdr3_aa: CASSSLAGVETQYF
d_call: TRBD1; clone_size: few; v_call: TRBV5-6; cdr3_aa: CASSLVGTGGGAFF
d_call: -; clone_size: -; v_call: TRBV5-1; cdr3_aa: CASSSGGGALYNSPLHF